Listed here are 18 T cell receptor beta chains from one sample, sequenced in a study of blood T cell repertoires in COVID-19. Sequenced by immunoSEQ multiplex PCR; TCRdb stores in-frame clones only, minus some. The sample has a few hundred thousand clones, roughly 90% seen once. Sequenced sample: peripheral blood. The receptors here all came from a woman in her 30s with COVID-19, enrolled during active disease.

This clone was detected many times. The rearrangement uses TRBV30 and TRBJ1-2; D unresolved. The CDR3 extends over 12 amino acids. Trimming took 2 bases from V and 4 from J, leaving 8 bases between them. Per germline, CDR1 GTSNPN and CDR2 SVGIG (reference sequence). CDR3 nucleotide sequence: TGTGCCTGGAGTTCCGAGCGCTATGGCTACACCTTC. Translating gives CAWSSERYGYTF.

This clone was counted a single time. The chain has TRBV3-1 (or the pseudogene TRBV3-2) and TRBJ1-2; D ambiguous. The CDR3 has 15 residues. Germline CDR1 LGHDT, CDR2 YNNKEL (reference sequence). The germline V and J ends were trimmed by 0 bases and 2 bases, with 10 bases remaining between them. This chain's CDR3 is CASSQDWAGNYGYTF. The CDR3 bases are TGTGCCAGCAGCCAAGATTGGGCAGGAAACTATGGCTACACCTTC.

The V gene is TRBV25-1, the J gene TRBJ1-1; D perhaps matches TRBD1 (5 bases). The V end lost 10 bases, the J end lost 0 bases, and 15 bases lay between the germline ends. The CDR3 has 14 residues. Germline V gene lookup returns CDR1 MGHDK and CDR2 SYGVNS. This CDR3 reads CATTDTALNTEAFF. DNA of the CDR3: TGTGCCACCACGGACACCGCCCTGAACACTGAAGCTTTCTTT. The full variable domain, in which reference TRBV25-1 and TRBJ1-1 provide the parts outside the CDR3, is EADIYQTPRYLVIGTGKKITLECSQTMGHDKMYWYQQDPGMELHLIHYSYGVNSTEKGDLSSESTVSRIRTEHFPLTLESARPSHTSQYLCATTDTALNTEAFFGQGTRLTVV.

V is TRBV5-6 and J is TRBJ1-1; D is uncertain. Trimming took 4 bases from V and 6 from J, leaving 10 bases between them. Per the germline V gene, CDR1 is SGHDT and CDR2 is YYEEEE. The CDR3 has 12 amino acids. The CDR3 DNA reads TGTGCCAGCAGCCCAGCGGGATCTGAAGCTTTCTTT. This gives the protein CASSPAGSEAFF.

The J gene is TRBJ2-6, the V gene TRBV2; a possible D gene is TRBD2 (5 bases). The CDR3 is 15 amino acids. Trimming removed 2 bases from V and 1 base from J, with 6 bases in between. In germline, CDR1 is SNHLY, CDR2 FYNNEI. In DNA, the CDR3 is TGTGCCAGCAGTGAAAGGAGGTCTGGGGCCAACGTCCTGACTTTC. Its protein is CASSERRSGANVLTF.

The V and J genes are TRBV5-5 and TRBJ2-7, with TRBD1 identical over 8 bases. The CDR3 sequence is 14 residues long. V trimming: 3 bases; J trimming: 7 bases; junction bases outside the gene matches: 9. Germline lookup yields CDR1 SGHKS and CDR2 YYEKEE (reference sequence). CDR3 sequence (DNA): TGTGCCAGCAGCTCCGACAGGGGTATACCTGAGCAGTACTTC. It specifies CASSSDRGIPEQYF. The full variable domain, in which reference TRBV5-5 and TRBJ2-7 provide the parts outside the CDR3, is DAGVTQSPTHLIKTRGQQVTLRCSPISGHKSVSWYQQVLGQGPQFIFQYYEKEERGRGNFPDRFSARQFPNYSSELNVNALLLGDSALYLCASSSDRGIPEQYFGPGTRLTVT.

This chain uses TRBV6-1 with TRBJ1-6; TRBD1 agrees at 8 bases. The CDR3 length is 15 residues. Germline values: CDR1 MNHNS, CDR2 SASEGT. V lost 2 bases, J lost 6 bases, and 3 bases stayed unmatched. CDR3 loop: CASSETTGGNSPLHF. In DNA form, the CDR3 reads TGTGCCAGCAGTGAAACAACAGGGGGTAATTCACCCCTCCACTTT.

The CDR3 DNA sequence: TGTGCCAGCAGCGGGGACAGCTCCTACAATGAGCAGTTCTTC. Its protein is CASSGDSSYNEQFF. The chain couples TRBV6-4 to TRBJ2-1; TRBD1 matches at 7 bases. Trimming removed 6 bases from V and 0 bases from J; junction bases left unmatched: 2. In germline, CDR1 is MRHNA, CDR2 SNTAGT. The CDR3 runs to 14 residues.

The rearrangement joins TRBV4-1 to TRBJ1-4, with D possibly being TRBD1 (5 bases). Per germline, CDR1 MGHRA and CDR2 YSYEKL. The CDR3 totals 17 residues. V was pared by 4 bases and J by 4 bases, with 19 bases between. CDR3 nucleotides: TGCGCCAGCAGCCCCAGGGCCTTTCGGCAGAATAATGAAAAACTGTTTTTT. The encoded protein is CASSPRAFRQNNEKLFF.

CDR3 region: CASSREGSGSGYTF. Written as DNA, the CDR3 is TGCGCCAGCAGCCGAGAGGGGTCCGGGAGTGGCTACACCTTC. The chain recombines TRBV5-1 with TRBJ1-2, with D perhaps TRBD1 (5 bases). The CDR3 totals 14 residues. Between the trimmed V and J ends, which lost 4 bases and 7 bases, there was a span of 17 bases. Germline V gene lookup returns CDR1 SGHRS and CDR2 YFSETQ.

This chain links TRBV10-2 with TRBJ2-5; possibly TRBD1 for D (5 bases). V shed 8 bases and J shed 2 bases, with 15 bases lying between them. CDR3 length equals 14 residues. Germline assignment: CDR1 WSHSY and CDR2 SAAADI. The CDR3 loop is CASQNTGHQETQYF. In nucleotides, the CDR3 is TGCGCCAGCCAGAATACAGGCCATCAAGAGACCCAGTACTTC.

The chain carries TRBV2 and TRBJ1-1, with D unclear. CDR1 SNHLY and CDR2 FYNNEI come from the germline V gene. The CDR3 sequence is 13 residues long. V lost 6 bases to trimming and J lost 3 bases, with 11 bases between them. DNA for the CDR3: TGTGCCAGCAGGGCCCTCCCTGACACTGAAGCTTTCTTT. This translates into CASRALPDTEAFF. Together with reference TRBV2 and TRBJ1-1, the CDR3 gives the full variable domain: EPEVTQTPSHQVTQMGQEVILRCVPISNHLYFYWYRQILGQKVEFLVSFYNNEISEKSEIFDDQFSVERPDGSNFTLKIRSTKLEDSAMYFCASRALPDTEAFFGQGTRLTVV.

This chain joins TRBV6-5 and TRBJ2-2; 7 bases match TRBD1. Germline V gene sequence: CDR1 MNHEY, CDR2 SVGAGI. The CDR3 consists of 14 residues. Trimming cost V 8 bases and J 6 bases; bases outside gene matches: 9. CDR3 DNA sequence: TGTGCCAGCCATCTCGACAGGGATGCCGGGGAGCTGTTTTTT. It encodes CASHLDRDAGELFF.

As for this clone: Different DNA sequences within this sample yield the same CDR3. The chain recombines TRBV5-1 with TRBJ2-3; TRBD2 matches at 7 bases. The CDR3 length is 15 residues. CDR1 and CDR2 from the germline V gene are SGHRS and YFSETQ. V shed 3 bases, J shed 1 base, and the junction held 5 bases outside the gene matches. The CDR3: CASSSSRGGTDTQYF. CDR3 nucleotide sequence: TGCGCCAGCAGCTCCAGCCGGGGGGGCACAGATACGCAGTATTTT.

The chain has TRBV5-4 and TRBJ1-6; D may be TRBD1 (6 bases). The CDR3 has 15 amino acids. Germline assignment: CDR1 SGHNT and CDR2 YYREEE (reference sequence). V lost 3 bases and J 10 bases, leaving 17 bases between the germline ends. In DNA, the CDR3 is TGTGCCAGCAGCTCACAGGGAAGACGAGGGTCACCCCTCCACTTT. Protein: CASSSQGRRGSPLHF.

CDR3 residues: CSVLGTGGGYEQFF. As DNA, the CDR3 is TGCAGCGTTCTAGGGACAGGGGGCGGCTATGAGCAGTTCTTC. This chain joins TRBV29-1 and TRBJ2-1, with 12 nucleotides matching TRBD1. V lost 5 bases and J lost 8; bases outside the gene matches: 7. There are 14 residues in the CDR3. Looked up from germline, CDR1 is SQVTM and CDR2 is ANQGSEA.

The rearrangement links TRBV28 to TRBJ2-1; 8 bases line up with TRBD2. With 6 bases clipped from V and 2 bases from J, the junction kept 3 bases outside the gene matches. The CDR3 spans 14 residues. CDR1 is MDHEN, CDR2 SYDVKM, per germline. CDR3 residues: CASRAGGPYNEQFF. The CDR3 nucleotides are TGTGCCAGCAGGGCGGGGGGTCCCTACAATGAGCAGTTCTTC.

The V call is TRBV6-2 or TRBV6-3, the J call TRBJ2-7; TRBD2 aligns across 15 bases. CDR3 size: 15 residues. CDR1 is MNHEY and CDR2 is SVGEGT in the germline V gene. Trimming at V came to 5 bases and at J to 6 bases, leaving 5 bases not matched to a gene. CDR3 nucleotide sequence: TGTGCCAGCAGTAATGGACTAGCGGGAGGGGGCGAGCAGTACGTC. Translating gives CASSNGLAGGGEQYV.